This entry concerns a single TCR beta chain. Its target antigen remains unknown. Within one base of it there is no much larger clone, and no base qualities were kept. These data belong to a study of blood T cell repertoires in COVID-19 (dated by TCRdb to 2018 to 2021). Background for the entire study: Samples from collaborators originated in the United States, Italy and Spain and spanned both the acute and convalescent phases of COVID-19. A freely available public database, intended as a resource for researchers studying the immune response to SARS-CoV-2, is where the repertoires were released. The dataset comprised deeply sampled blood TCRbeta repertoires from subjects exposed to, actively infected with, or recovered from COVID-19. The samples were drawn from two sources: the first 160 participants of the ongoing ImmuneRACE study, and 1,000 to 1,500 subjects contributed by 6 global collaborators. Sample metadata almost always included a de-identified subject ID, COVID-19 status, age in years and sex. Where available, HLA class I and class II types were obtained from metadata supplied by the sample provider rather than from assay-based typing. The prospective study material was composed of cDNA or gDNA derived from T cells, B-cell-depleted T cells, or PBMCs. The paper's findings and limits, for the study overall: Clinical and demographic metadata were provided uncurated, with the amount varying by source and participant.

TCRbeta CDR3 regions were amplified from genomic DNA by means of the immunoSEQ Assay, a bias-controlled multiplex PCR. The authors' pipeline ran thus. The number of nucleated cells in each sample was estimated by amplification of reference gene primers within the assay. To quantify the absolute abundance of each unique TCRbeta CDR3 rearrangement, sequence reads were collapsed and filtered. Productive Simpson clonality was computed per sample as the square root of Simpson's diversity index over productive rearrangements. Held by TCRdb, this immuneACCESS table contains in-frame sequences only and omits some clones. Under half of the omission traces to an unresolved V gene where checked; the cause of the rest is unknown. Clone size and the V and J calls come from that table; the DNA yielded D and trimming. Across this sample there are 200,000 to 250,000 clones, with around 87% seen only once. The ten largest clonotypes hold approximately 3% of the sample.

From the cysteine through the phenylalanine, the CDR3 covers 15 amino acids. Just CDR3 DNA is preserved here, 45 bases in frame from base 1. Germline trimming: 4 bases from V, 5 bases from J; junction bases outside gene matches: 9. The germline V gene specifies SGHRS as CDR1 and YFSETQ as CDR2. A second Seattle source provided samples from volunteer blood donors who had recovered from COVID-19. The collaborating institutions used their own protocols to collect whole blood in K2EDTA tubes. For TCRbeta analysis, collaborators shipped samples in one of three forms: frozen whole blood, isolated PBMCs, or DNA extracted from either of those sample types.

The material sequenced was peripheral blood. This chain is built from TRBV5-1 and TRBJ2-5, with 9 bases in between that match TRBD1. This receptor was obtained from a woman aged 30 to 39 who had recovered from COVID-19. The encoded CDR3 is CASSEQGALEETQYF. Here is the DNA: TGCGCCAGCAGCGAACAGGGGGCTCTGGAGGAGACCCAGTACTTC. The variable domain in full, with residues beyond the CDR3 obtained from the reference TRBV5-1 and TRBJ2-5 genes, is KAGVTQTPRYLIKTRGQQVTLSCSPISGHRSVSWYQQTPGQGLQFLFEYFSETQRNKGNFPGRFSGRQFSNSRSEMNVSTLELGDSALYLCASSEQGALEETQYFGPGTRLLVL.